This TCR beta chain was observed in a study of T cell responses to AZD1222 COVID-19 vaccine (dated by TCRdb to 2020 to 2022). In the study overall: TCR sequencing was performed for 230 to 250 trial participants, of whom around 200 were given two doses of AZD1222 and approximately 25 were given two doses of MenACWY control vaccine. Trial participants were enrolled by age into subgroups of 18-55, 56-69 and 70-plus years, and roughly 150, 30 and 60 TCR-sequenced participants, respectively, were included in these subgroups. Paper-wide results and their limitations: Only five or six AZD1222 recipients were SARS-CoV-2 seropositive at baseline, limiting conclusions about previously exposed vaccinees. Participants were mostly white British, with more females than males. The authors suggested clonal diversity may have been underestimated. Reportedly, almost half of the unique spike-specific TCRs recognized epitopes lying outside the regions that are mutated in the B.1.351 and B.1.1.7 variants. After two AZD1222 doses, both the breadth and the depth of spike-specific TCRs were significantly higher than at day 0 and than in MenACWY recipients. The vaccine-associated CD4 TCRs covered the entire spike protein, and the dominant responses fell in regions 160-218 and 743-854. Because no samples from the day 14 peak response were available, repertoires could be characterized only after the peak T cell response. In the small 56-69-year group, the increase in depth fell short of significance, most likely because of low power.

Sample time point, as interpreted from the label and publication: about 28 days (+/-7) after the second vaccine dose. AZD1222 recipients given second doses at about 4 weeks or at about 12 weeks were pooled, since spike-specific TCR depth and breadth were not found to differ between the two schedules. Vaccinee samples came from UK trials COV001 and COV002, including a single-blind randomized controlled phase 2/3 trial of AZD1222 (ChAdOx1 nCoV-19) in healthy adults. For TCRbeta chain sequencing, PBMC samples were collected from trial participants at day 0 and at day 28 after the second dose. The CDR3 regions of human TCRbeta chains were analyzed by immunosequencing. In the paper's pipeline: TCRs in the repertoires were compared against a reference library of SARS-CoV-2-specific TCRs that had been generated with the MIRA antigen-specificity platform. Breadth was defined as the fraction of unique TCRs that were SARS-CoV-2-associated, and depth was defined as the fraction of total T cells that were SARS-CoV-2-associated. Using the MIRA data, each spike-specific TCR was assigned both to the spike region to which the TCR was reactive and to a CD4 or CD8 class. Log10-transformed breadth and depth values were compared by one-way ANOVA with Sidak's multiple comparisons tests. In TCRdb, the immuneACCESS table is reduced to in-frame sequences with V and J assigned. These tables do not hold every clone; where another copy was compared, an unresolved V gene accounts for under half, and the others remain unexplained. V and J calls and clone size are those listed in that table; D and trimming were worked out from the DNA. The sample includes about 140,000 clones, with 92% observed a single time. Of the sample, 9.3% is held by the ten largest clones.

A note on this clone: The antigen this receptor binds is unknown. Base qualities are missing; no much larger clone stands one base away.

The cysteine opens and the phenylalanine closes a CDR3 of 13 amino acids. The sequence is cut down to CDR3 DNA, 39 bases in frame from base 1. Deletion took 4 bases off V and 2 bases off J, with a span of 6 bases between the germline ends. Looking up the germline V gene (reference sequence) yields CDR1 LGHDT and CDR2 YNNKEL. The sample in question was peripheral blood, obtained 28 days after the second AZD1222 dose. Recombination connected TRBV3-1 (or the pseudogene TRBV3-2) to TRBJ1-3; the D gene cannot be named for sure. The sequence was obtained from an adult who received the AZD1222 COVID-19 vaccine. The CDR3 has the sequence CASSPTAGNTIYF. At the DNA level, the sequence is TGTGCCAGCAGCCCGACGGCTGGAAACACCATATATTTT.